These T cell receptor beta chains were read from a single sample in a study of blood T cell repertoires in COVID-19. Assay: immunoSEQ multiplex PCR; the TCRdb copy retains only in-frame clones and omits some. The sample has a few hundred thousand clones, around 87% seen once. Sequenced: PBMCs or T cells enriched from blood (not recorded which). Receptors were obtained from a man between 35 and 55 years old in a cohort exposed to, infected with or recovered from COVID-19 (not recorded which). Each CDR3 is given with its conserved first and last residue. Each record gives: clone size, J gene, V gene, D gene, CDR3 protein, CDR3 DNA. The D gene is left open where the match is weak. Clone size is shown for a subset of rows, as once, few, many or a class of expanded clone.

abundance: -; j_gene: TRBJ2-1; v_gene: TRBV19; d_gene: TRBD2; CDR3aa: CASSMGLAGVNEQFF; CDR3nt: TGTGCCAGTAGTATGGGACTAGCGGGAGTTAATGAGCAGTTCTTC
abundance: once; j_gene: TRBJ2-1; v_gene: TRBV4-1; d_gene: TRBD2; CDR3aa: CASSSLAGLGNEQFF; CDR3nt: TGCGCCAGCAGCTCTCTAGCGGGATTAGGGAATGAGCAGTTCTTC
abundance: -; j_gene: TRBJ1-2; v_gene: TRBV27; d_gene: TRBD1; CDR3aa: CASSPRQGPYGYTF; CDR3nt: TGTGCCAGCAGTCCCCGACAGGGACCCTATGGCTACACCTTC
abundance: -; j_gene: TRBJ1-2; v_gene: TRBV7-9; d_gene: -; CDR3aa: CASRRQGGANYGYTF; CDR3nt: TGTGCCAGCAGGCGCCAAGGGGGAGCTAACTATGGCTACACCTTC
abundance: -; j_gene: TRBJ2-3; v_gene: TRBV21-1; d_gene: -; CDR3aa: CASSDRLAGYDTQYF; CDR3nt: TGTGCCAGCAGCGATAGGCTAGCGGGGTATGATACGCAGTATTTT
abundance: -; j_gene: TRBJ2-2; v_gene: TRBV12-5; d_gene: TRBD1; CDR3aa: CASAKDRVGTGELFF; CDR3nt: TGTGCTAGTGCCAAGGACAGGGTGGGCACCGGGGAGCTGTTTTTT
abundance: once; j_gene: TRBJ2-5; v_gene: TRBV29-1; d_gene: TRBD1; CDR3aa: CSVDSTGDYETQYF; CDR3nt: TGCAGCGTTGACTCCACAGGGGATTATGAGACCCAGTACTTC
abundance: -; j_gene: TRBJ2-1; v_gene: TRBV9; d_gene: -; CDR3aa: CASSVDGTGEQFF; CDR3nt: TGTGCCAGCAGCGTAGACGGCACGGGGGAGCAGTTCTTC
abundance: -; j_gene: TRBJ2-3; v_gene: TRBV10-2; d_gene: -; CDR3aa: CASRRVGVGDTQYF; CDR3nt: TGCGCCAGCAGGAGGGTCGGGGTGGGAGATACGCAGTATTTT
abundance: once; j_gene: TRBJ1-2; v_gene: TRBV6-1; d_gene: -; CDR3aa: CASSEASTVPGGYTF; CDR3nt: TGTGCCAGCAGTGAAGCGAGTACAGTACCCGGAGGCTACACCTTC
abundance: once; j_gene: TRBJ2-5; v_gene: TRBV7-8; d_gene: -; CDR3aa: CASSLRGRGETQYF; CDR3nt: TGTGCCAGCAGCTTGAGGGGGAGGGGAGAGACCCAGTACTTC
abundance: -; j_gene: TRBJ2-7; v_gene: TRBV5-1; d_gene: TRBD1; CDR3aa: CASSATGTGGFEQYF; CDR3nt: TGCGCCAGCAGCGCCACCGGGACAGGGGGCTTCGAGCAGTACTTC
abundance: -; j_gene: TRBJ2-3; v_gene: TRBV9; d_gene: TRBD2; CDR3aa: CASSAPPGLATTDTQYF; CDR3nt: TGTGCCAGCAGCGCCCCTCCCGGACTAGCGACCACAGATACGCAGTATTTT
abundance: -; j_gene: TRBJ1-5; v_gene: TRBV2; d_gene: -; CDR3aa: CATSHGQGSNQPQHF; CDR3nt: TGTGCCACCTCCCATGGGCAGGGCAGCAATCAGCCCCAGCATTTT
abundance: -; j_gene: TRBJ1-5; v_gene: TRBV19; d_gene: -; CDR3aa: CASSSQVGPSQHF; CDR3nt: TGTGCCAGTAGTAGCCAGGTTGGGCCTTCCCAGCATTTT
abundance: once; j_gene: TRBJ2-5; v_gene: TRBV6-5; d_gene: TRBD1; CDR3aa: CASSSSGTGETQYF; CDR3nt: TGTGCCAGCAGTTCTTCCGGGACAGGGGAGACCCAGTACTTC
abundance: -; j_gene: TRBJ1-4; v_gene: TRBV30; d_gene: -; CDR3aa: CAWTPGFGEKLFF; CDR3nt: TGTGCCTGGACCCCGGGGTTCGGGGAAAAACTGTTTTTT
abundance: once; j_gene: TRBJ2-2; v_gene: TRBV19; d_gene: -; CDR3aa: CASRGVANTGELFF; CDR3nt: TGTGCCAGTAGAGGGGTCGCGAACACCGGGGAGCTGTTTTTT
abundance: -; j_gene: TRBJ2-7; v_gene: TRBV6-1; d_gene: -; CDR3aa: CASSESEASYEQYF; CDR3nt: TGTGCCAGCAGTGAATCGGAGGCATCCTACGAGCAGTACTTC
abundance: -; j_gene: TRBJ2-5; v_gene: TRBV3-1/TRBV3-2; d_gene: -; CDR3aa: CASSQRTGMGTQYF; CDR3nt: TGTGCCAGCAGCCAAAGGACCGGGATGGGGACCCAGTACTTC
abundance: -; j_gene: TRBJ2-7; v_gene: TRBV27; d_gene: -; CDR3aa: CASSLGDIYEQYF; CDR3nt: TGTGCCAGCAGTTTGGGCGACATCTACGAGCAGTACTTC
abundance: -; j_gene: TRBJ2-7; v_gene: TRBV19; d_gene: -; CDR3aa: CASSIRGDNPYEQYF; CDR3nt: TGTGCCAGTAGTATTCGGGGTGACAATCCCTACGAGCAGTACTTC
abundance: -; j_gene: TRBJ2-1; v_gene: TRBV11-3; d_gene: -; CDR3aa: CASSLDFGNKEGPYNEQFF; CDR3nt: TGTGCCAGCAGCTTAGATTTTGGGAACAAGGAGGGGCCCTACAATGAGCAGTTCTTC
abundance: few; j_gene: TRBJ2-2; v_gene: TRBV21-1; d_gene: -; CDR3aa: CASSKEKTRMANTGELFF; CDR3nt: TGTGCCAGCAGCAAAGAGAAGACTAGAATGGCAAACACCGGGGAGCTGTTTTTT
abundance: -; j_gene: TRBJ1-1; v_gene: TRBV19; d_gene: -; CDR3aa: CASSHRTVMNTEAFF; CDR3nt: TGTGCCAGTTCTCATCGGACAGTCATGAACACTGAAGCTTTCTTT
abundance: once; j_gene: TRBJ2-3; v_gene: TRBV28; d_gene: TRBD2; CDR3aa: CASSPPGFTSGKAPDTQYF; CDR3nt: TGTGCCAGCAGTCCGCCGGGTTTCACTAGCGGGAAGGCCCCAGATACGCAGTATTTT
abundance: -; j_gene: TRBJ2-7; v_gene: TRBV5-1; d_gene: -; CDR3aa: CASSPPGLGSVNEQYF; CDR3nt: TGCGCCAGCAGCCCACCGGGACTCGGTTCCGTGAACGAGCAGTACTTC
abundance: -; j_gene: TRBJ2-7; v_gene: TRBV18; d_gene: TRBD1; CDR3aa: CASSPRTGSEQYF; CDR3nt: TGTGCCAGCTCACCCCGGACAGGGTCCGAGCAGTACTTC
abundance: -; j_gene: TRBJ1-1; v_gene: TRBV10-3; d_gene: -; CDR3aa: CAINRAMNTEAFF; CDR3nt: TGTGCCATTAACAGGGCTATGAACACTGAAGCTTTCTTT
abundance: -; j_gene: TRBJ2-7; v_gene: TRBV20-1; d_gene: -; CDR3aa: CSASRETSYEQYF; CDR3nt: TGCAGTGCTAGTCGCGAAACCTCCTACGAGCAGTACTTC
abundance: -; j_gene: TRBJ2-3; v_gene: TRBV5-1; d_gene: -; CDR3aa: CASSLGHHGKDTQYF; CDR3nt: TGCGCCAGCAGCTTGGGACACCACGGTAAAGATACGCAGTATTTT